This T cell receptor (beta chain) derives from a study of OX40 agonist ivuxolimab in advanced cancers. Some clones are missing from TCRdb's copy, which holds only in-frame ones; the method was immunoSEQ multiplex PCR. This table holds approximately 70,000 clones, about 83% found once. This CDR3 region has 14 residues. Germline CDR1 reads SGHTA; CDR2 reads FQGNSA. Between the trimmed V and J ends, which lost 1 base and 2 bases, there was a span of 5 bases. The source was CD4+ or CD8+ T cells sorted from blood, collected in a trial of the OX40 agonist ivuxolimab. J is TRBJ2-2 and V is TRBV7-2, with D unclear. The clonotype comes from an adult with an advanced solid tumor such as melanoma, head and neck, liver or kidney cancer. Written as DNA, the CDR3 is TGTGCCAGCAGCTTAGGGATAAACACCGGGGAGCTGTTTTTT. Protein: CASSLGINTGELFF.